A selection of T cell receptor beta chains follows, all from one sample in a study of regulatory T cells in long-lasting Graves disease. MiXCR, applied by TCRdb to the multiplex PCR reads, yields one record per CDR3 protein. The repertoire has hundreds of thousands of distinct CDR3 sequences, roughly a sixth of them found once; the top ten carry around 11%. The sample was also linked to a second study, of T cells in Graves' hyperthyroidism and ophthalmopathy.

Sequencing was performed on peripheral blood mononuclear cells (PBMCs), taken at new diagnosis, from a patient treated with antithyroid drugs. These TCRs come from a man between 18 and 29 years old with Graves disease. Each CDR3 is given with its conserved first and last residue. The order of the fields is D gene, CDR3 length, clone size, J gene, V gene, CDR3 DNA, CDR3 protein. The D gene is left open where the match is weak. Only some rows state a clone size, as once, few, many or a class for expanded clones.

d_gene: TRBD1
len: 17
abundance: few
j_gene: TRBJ1-2
v_gene: TRBV27
CDR3nt: TGTGCCAGCAGTCTGTCCCCGAGGGACAGGGCCCTCTATGGCTACACCTTC
CDR3aa: CASSLSPRDRALYGYTF

d_gene: TRBD1
len: 16
abundance: few
j_gene: TRBJ2-3
v_gene: TRBV7-2
CDR3nt: TGTGCCAGCAGCTTTTACAGGGGATTGAGCACAGATACGCAGTATTTT
CDR3aa: CASSFYRGLSTDTQYF

d_gene: -
len: 17
abundance: -
j_gene: TRBJ1-4
v_gene: TRBV11-2
CDR3nt: TGTGCCAGCAGCTTAGATCGGGTCAGAGCAACTAATGAAAAACTGTTTTTT
CDR3aa: CASSLDRVRATNEKLFF

d_gene: TRBD1
len: 16
abundance: -
j_gene: TRBJ1-1
v_gene: TRBV19
CDR3nt: TGTGCCAGTAATCCAAGGGGACAGGTTTCGAACACTGAAGCTTTCTTT
CDR3aa: CASNPRGQVSNTEAFF

d_gene: TRBD1
len: 17
abundance: many
j_gene: TRBJ1-2
v_gene: TRBV28
CDR3nt: TGTGCCAGCAGGGGGGCCGGGACAGGGGAAGAGGGCTATGGCTACACCTTC
CDR3aa: CASRGAGTGEEGYGYTF

d_gene: TRBD2
len: 15
abundance: -
j_gene: TRBJ2-7
v_gene: TRBV20-1
CDR3nt: TGCAGTGCTAGTCAACCAGCGGGAGGTCCCTGGGAGCAGTACTTC
CDR3aa: CSASQPAGGPWEQYF

d_gene: -
len: 15
abundance: -
j_gene: TRBJ2-2
v_gene: TRBV5-1
CDR3nt: TGCGCCAGCAGCTTGGGTCCCGAAGGCGGCGGGGAGCTGTTTTTT
CDR3aa: CASSLGPEGGGELFF

d_gene: -
len: 13
abundance: -
j_gene: TRBJ1-4
v_gene: TRBV19
CDR3nt: TGTGCCAGTAGTATTGGCAGGGAGGAAAAACTGTTTTTT
CDR3aa: CASSIGREEKLFF

d_gene: TRBD1
len: 16
abundance: -
j_gene: TRBJ1-1
v_gene: TRBV9
CDR3nt: TGTGCCAGCAGCGTAGAGGGGACAGGGGCGGGCACTGAAGCTTTCTTT
CDR3aa: CASSVEGTGAGTEAFF

d_gene: TRBD1
len: 15
abundance: many
j_gene: TRBJ2-2
v_gene: TRBV7-9
CDR3nt: TGTGCCAGCAGCCCCGGGACAGGGGCCACCGGGGAGCTGTTTTTT
CDR3aa: CASSPGTGATGELFF

d_gene: TRBD2
len: 16
abundance: -
j_gene: TRBJ2-1
v_gene: TRBV4-1
CDR3nt: TGCGCCAGCAGCCGGACTAGCGGGAGGGCCAAGGATGAGCAGTTCTTC
CDR3aa: CASSRTSGRAKDEQFF

d_gene: TRBD2
len: 14
abundance: many
j_gene: TRBJ2-7
v_gene: TRBV10-2
CDR3nt: TGCGCCAGCAATCCGGGACTAGGGCCGTACGAGCAGTACTTC
CDR3aa: CASNPGLGPYEQYF

d_gene: TRBD2
len: 15
abundance: -
j_gene: TRBJ2-2
v_gene: TRBV29-1
CDR3nt: TGCAGCGTCGAGGACCTAGCGGCTAACACCGGGAAGCTGTTTTTT
CDR3aa: CSVEDLAANTGKLFF

d_gene: -
len: 15
abundance: few
j_gene: TRBJ1-2
v_gene: TRBV7-2
CDR3nt: TGTGCCAGCAGCTCGGGTGGATTGAATAACTATGGCTACACCTTC
CDR3aa: CASSSGGLNNYGYTF

d_gene: -
len: 11
abundance: -
j_gene: TRBJ1-2
v_gene: TRBV30
CDR3nt: TGTGCCTGGACCTCTGGTAGGGCATACACCTTC
CDR3aa: CAWTSGRAYTF

d_gene: -
len: 14
abundance: many
j_gene: TRBJ1-1
v_gene: TRBV30
CDR3nt: TGTGCCTGGGGTGTTATACAATTGAACACCGAAGCTTTCTTT
CDR3aa: CAWGVIQLNTEAFF

d_gene: -
len: 12
abundance: many
j_gene: TRBJ2-2
v_gene: TRBV5-1
CDR3nt: TGTGCCAGCAGATCGGGGACCGGGGAGCTGTTTTTT
CDR3aa: CASRSGTGELFF

d_gene: -
len: 14
abundance: many
j_gene: TRBJ2-3
v_gene: TRBV7-9
CDR3nt: TGTGCCAGCAGCCGAGGTTCGGACACAGATACGCAGTATTTT
CDR3aa: CASSRGSDTDTQYF

d_gene: -
len: 14
abundance: -
j_gene: TRBJ1-4
v_gene: TRBV5-1
CDR3nt: TGCGCCAGCAGCTTAGGAGGGGCCAGTGAAAAACTGTTTTTT
CDR3aa: CASSLGGASEKLFF

d_gene: -
len: 12
abundance: -
j_gene: TRBJ1-5
v_gene: TRBV5-1
CDR3nt: TGCGCCAGCAGCTTATCCTGGGAGCTACCGCATTTT
CDR3aa: CASSLSWELPHF

d_gene: -
len: 13
abundance: few
j_gene: TRBJ2-5
v_gene: TRBV5-1
CDR3nt: TGCGCCAGCAGCTTGCAGTTCCGGGAGACCCAGTACTTC
CDR3aa: CASSLQFRETQYF

d_gene: TRBD2
len: 19
abundance: -
j_gene: TRBJ2-1
v_gene: TRBV20-1
CDR3nt: TGCAGTGCTAGAGATGTCGGCGGGAGGGCCGGTTCAGGTTACAATGAGCAGTTCTTC
CDR3aa: CSARDVGGRAGSGYNEQFF

d_gene: TRBD1
len: 15
abundance: -
j_gene: TRBJ2-3
v_gene: TRBV27
CDR3nt: TGTGCCAGCAGCGCCGGGACAGGGTTCACAGATACGCAGTATTTT
CDR3aa: CASSAGTGFTDTQYF

d_gene: -
len: 16
abundance: few
j_gene: TRBJ2-1
v_gene: TRBV27
CDR3nt: TGTGCCAGCAGTTTAGGACTTACGGGGGCCTACAATGAGCAGTTCTTC
CDR3aa: CASSLGLTGAYNEQFF

d_gene: -
len: 15
abundance: -
j_gene: TRBJ2-4
v_gene: TRBV20-1
CDR3nt: TGCAGTGCTAGGGGTACTACGGGAGCCAAAAACATTCAGTACTTC
CDR3aa: CSARGTTGAKNIQYF

d_gene: -
len: 15
abundance: -
j_gene: TRBJ1-1
v_gene: TRBV11-2
CDR3nt: TGTGCCAGCAACTTAGTATGGGGGCCTAACACTGAAGCTTTCTTT
CDR3aa: CASNLVWGPNTEAFF

d_gene: -
len: 15
abundance: few
j_gene: TRBJ1-2
v_gene: TRBV7-2
CDR3nt: TGTGCCAGCAGCTTAGGAGGCGGGGACTTGTTTGGCTACACCTTC
CDR3aa: CASSLGGGDLFGYTF

d_gene: TRBD2
len: 16
abundance: -
j_gene: TRBJ2-3
v_gene: TRBV18
CDR3nt: TGTGCCAGCTCACCGGGACTAGCGGGAGAACCAGATACGCAGTATTTT
CDR3aa: CASSPGLAGEPDTQYF

d_gene: -
len: 16
abundance: many
j_gene: TRBJ2-1
v_gene: TRBV6-2/TRBV6-3
CDR3nt: TGTGCCAGCAGTTACTCGTTACAGGGGGGGATGAATGAGCAGTTCTTC
CDR3aa: CASSYSLQGGMNEQFF

d_gene: -
len: 13
abundance: -
j_gene: TRBJ2-1
v_gene: TRBV12-5
CDR3nt: TGTGCTAGTGGTTTTGGCCAGCCTAGTGAGCAGTTCTTC
CDR3aa: CASGFGQPSEQFF

d_gene: -
len: 12
abundance: -
j_gene: TRBJ1-1
v_gene: TRBV6-1
CDR3nt: TGTGCCAGCAGAGACCTGAATTTGGCTGCTTTCTTT
CDR3aa: CASRDLNLAAFF

d_gene: TRBD2
len: 16
abundance: many
j_gene: TRBJ2-7
v_gene: TRBV7-2
CDR3nt: TGTGCCAGCAGCTTAAGTGTTACTAGCGGCGGGGGCGAGCAGTACTTC
CDR3aa: CASSLSVTSGGGEQYF

d_gene: -
len: 14
abundance: many
j_gene: TRBJ1-4
v_gene: TRBV28
CDR3nt: TGTGCCAGCAGTTACGGTGCAACTAATGAAAAACTGTTTTTT
CDR3aa: CASSYGATNEKLFF

d_gene: TRBD2
len: 15
abundance: many
j_gene: TRBJ2-1
v_gene: TRBV20-1
CDR3nt: TGCAGTGCTAGGACTCCGGGACTAATGTACAATGAGCAGTTCTTC
CDR3aa: CSARTPGLMYNEQFF

d_gene: -
len: 17
abundance: -
j_gene: TRBJ2-3
v_gene: TRBV7-9
CDR3nt: TGTGCCAGCAGCTTAGCGCAAATGGGGTATCGAGCAGATACGCAGTATTTT
CDR3aa: CASSLAQMGYRADTQYF

d_gene: TRBD2
len: 15
abundance: few
j_gene: TRBJ2-2
v_gene: TRBV3-1
CDR3nt: TGTGCCAGCAGCCAAGCACTAGCGACGGCCGGGGAGCTGTTTTTT
CDR3aa: CASSQALATAGELFF

d_gene: TRBD1
len: 13
abundance: many
j_gene: TRBJ1-2
v_gene: TRBV3-1
CDR3nt: TGTGCCAGCAGCCAACGGACAGGGATTGGCTACACCTTC
CDR3aa: CASSQRTGIGYTF

d_gene: TRBD1
len: 18
abundance: few
j_gene: TRBJ1-5
v_gene: TRBV28
CDR3nt: TGTGCCAGCAACTTCGGGACAGGGGCCTCATTAAGCAATCAGCCCCAGCATTTT
CDR3aa: CASNFGTGASLSNQPQHF

d_gene: -
len: 13
abundance: few
j_gene: TRBJ1-1
v_gene: TRBV12-3/TRBV12-4
CDR3nt: TGTGCCAGCAGGCTCTCCTCTTACACTGAAGCTTTCTTC
CDR3aa: CASRLSSYTEAFF

d_gene: -
len: 13
abundance: many
j_gene: TRBJ1-5
v_gene: TRBV2
CDR3nt: TGTGCCAGCACCGACAGGCAGGTTCAGCCCCAGCATTTT
CDR3aa: CASTDRQVQPQHF

d_gene: TRBD2
len: 15
abundance: few
j_gene: TRBJ2-1
v_gene: TRBV20-1
CDR3nt: TGCAGCCTGAGTAGCGGGAGGAGCTCCTACAATGAGCAGTTCTTC
CDR3aa: CSLSSGRSSYNEQFF

d_gene: -
len: 14
abundance: many
j_gene: TRBJ1-2
v_gene: TRBV12-3/TRBV12-4
CDR3nt: TGTGCCAGCAGTTTTGGGGGGACGGACTATGGCTACACCTTC
CDR3aa: CASSFGGTDYGYTF

d_gene: TRBD1
len: 14
abundance: -
j_gene: TRBJ1-5
v_gene: TRBV5-1
CDR3nt: TGCGCCAGCAGCCAGGGGGAAGTCGGGCAGCCCCAGCATTTT
CDR3aa: CASSQGEVGQPQHF

d_gene: -
len: 15
abundance: -
j_gene: TRBJ2-2
v_gene: TRBV5-1
CDR3nt: TGCGCCAGCAGGGTAGAGGCTACGAACACCGGGGAGCTGGTTTTT
CDR3aa: CASRVEATNTGELVF

d_gene: TRBD1
len: 16
abundance: few
j_gene: TRBJ2-7
v_gene: TRBV4-1
CDR3nt: TGCGCCAGCAGCTTCCTGAGCGGACAGGGGAACTACGAGCAGTACTTC
CDR3aa: CASSFLSGQGNYEQYF

d_gene: TRBD1
len: 14
abundance: few
j_gene: TRBJ1-1
v_gene: TRBV6-2/TRBV6-3
CDR3nt: TGTGCCAGCCTTGGGACAGCCATGAACACTGAAGCTTTCTTT
CDR3aa: CASLGTAMNTEAFF